The 25 T cell receptor beta chains presented below share a single source sample, sequenced in a study of cytomegalovirus exposure and HLA in healthy donors. The primer mix had 60 Vbeta and 13 Jbeta primers. Profiled with immunoSEQ multiplex PCR; TCRdb holds only in-frame clones, not every one. The sample consists of 80,000 to 100,000 clones, roughly 71% of them appearing once. The sequenced sample was PBMCs. These receptors originate from a woman younger than 35 in good health and CMV-seropositive.

This chain uses TRBV2 with TRBJ2-7; the match to TRBD1 covers 7 bases. V lost 2 bases to trimming and J lost 1 base; unmatched junction nucleotides: 14. CDR3 size: 18 residues. Germline V gives CDR1 SNHLY, CDR2 FYNNEI. Here the CDR3 reads CASSESLPRDSLSYEQYF. The CDR3 DNA is TGTGCCAGCAGTGAATCGTTGCCCCGGGACAGCCTTTCCTACGAGCAGTACTTC.

The chain joins TRBV28 to TRBJ2-2; TRBD1 agrees at 7 bases. The CDR3 is made up of 15 amino acids. Germline-derived CDR1 and CDR2 are MDHEN and SYDVKM. V lost 6 bases, J lost 0 bases, and 4 bases stayed unmatched. CDR3 loop: CASSPGQSNTGELFF. CDR3 sequence (DNA): TGTGCCAGCAGCCCGGGACAGTCGAACACCGGGGAGCTGTTTTTT.

V and J are TRBV7-2 and TRBJ2-4; 10 bases align to TRBD1. The CDR3 is made up of 18 amino acids. The germline CDR1 and CDR2 sequences are SGHTA and FQGNSA. With 2 bases clipped from V and 2 bases from J, the junction kept 9 bases outside the gene matches. In DNA, the CDR3 is TGTGCCAGCAGCTTAAGGGTGACAGGGGGCGAGACCAAAAACATTCAGTACTTC. Protein: CASSLRVTGGETKNIQYF. Full variable domain (remainder filled in from reference TRBV7-2 and TRBJ2-4): GAGVSQSPSNKVTEKGKDVELRCDPISGHTALYWYRQSLGQGLEFLIYFQGNSAPDKSGLPSDRFSAERTGGSVSTLTIQRTQQEDSAVYLCASSLRVTGGETKNIQYFGAGTRLSVL.

DNA for the CDR3: TGTGCCAGCAGTTACTTGGGGGCTTTGGGTGGAAACACCATATATTTT. Translation: CASSYLGALGGNTIYF. V gene TRBV6-5 combines with J gene TRBJ1-3, with D perhaps TRBD1 (6 bases). CDR3 length equals 16 residues. Trimming removed 1 base from V and 3 bases from J, with 13 bases in between. CDR1 is MNHEY, CDR2 SVGAGI, per germline.

The chain links TRBV7-6 to TRBJ2-7; a weak D match, TRBD2 (5 bases). The germline gives CDR1 SGHVS, CDR2 FNYEAQ. The CDR3 covers 14 residues. V lost 4 bases and J 4 bases, leaving 14 bases between the germline ends. The CDR3 is CASSSSGSGYEQYF. The CDR3 DNA reads as TGTGCCAGCAGCTCCAGTGGGAGTGGTTACGAGCAGTACTTC.

The chain joins TRBV27 to TRBJ2-3; the match to TRBD2 covers 10 bases. V shed 4 bases, J shed 2 bases, and the junction held 6 bases outside the gene matches. Germline CDR1 is MNHEY and CDR2 is SMNVEV (reference sequence). There are 16 residues in the CDR3. The CDR3 DNA follows: TGTGCCAGCAGTTCACGGACTAGCGGAATCACAGATACGCAGTATTTT. Protein product: CASSSRTSGITDTQYF.

The CDR3 region has the DNA TGTGCCAGCAGCCTGGACAGGGTCTACACCTTC. Translating gives CASSLDRVYTF. The chain couples TRBV7-2 to TRBJ1-2, with 8 bases aligning to TRBD1. CDR1 and CDR2 from the germline V gene are SGHTA and FQGNSA. The CDR3 length is 11 residues. V lost 5 bases to trimming and J lost 10 bases; unmatched junction nucleotides: 3.

This chain joins TRBV7-9 and TRBJ1-1; no clear D gene. V lost 7 bases and J lost 8, with 20 bases in between. This CDR3 contains 14 residues. Germline values: CDR1 SEHNR, CDR2 FQNEAQ (reference sequence). DNA of the CDR3: TGTGCCAGCACTATACTAGGAGATCCGATGGAAGCTTTCTTT. It yields the protein CASTILGDPMEAFF. Full variable domain (missing parts from reference TRBV7-9 and TRBJ1-1): DTGVSQNPRHKITKRGQNVTFRCDPISEHNRLYWYRQTLGQGPEFLTYFQNEAQLEKSRLLSDRFSAERPKGSFSTLEIQRTEQGDSAMYLCASTILGDPMEAFFGQGTRLTVV.

V gene TRBV11-2 combines with J gene TRBJ2-4; D gene uncertain. CDR3 length: 14 amino acids. Germline V CDR1 and CDR2: SGHAT, FQNNGV. V dropped 3 bases and J dropped 8 bases, with 14 bases sitting between them. The DNA for the CDR3 is TGTGCCAGCAGCTTGGCGGCAATTGAGGACATTCAGTACTTC. Translating gives CASSLAAIEDIQYF.

The V gene is TRBV4-2, the J gene TRBJ2-7; D not certain. This CDR3 is built from 15 residues. Germline V gene lookup returns CDR1 LGHNA and CDR2 YNFKEQ. The V end was cut by 0 bases, the J end by 0 bases, with 9 bases between. The CDR3 sequence is CASSQDLESSYEQYF. DNA of the CDR3: TGTGCCAGCAGCCAAGATCTTGAGAGCTCCTACGAGCAGTACTTC.

This chain uses TRBV7-2 with TRBJ1-2; 8 bases fit TRBD1. V dropped 5 bases and J dropped 4; count of bases not matched to a gene: 6. CDR3 length: 14 amino acids. CDR1 is SGHTA and CDR2 is FQGNSA in the germline V gene. Here the CDR3 reads CASSQDRATYGYTF. CDR3 coding DNA: TGTGCCAGCAGCCAGGACAGGGCCACCTATGGCTACACCTTC.

In DNA form, the CDR3 reads TGCGCCAGCAGACAGGCGACGGACAGGGTGTCCGAGCAGTACTTC. It encodes CASRQATDRVSEQYF. The V gene is TRBV5-1, the J gene TRBJ2-7, with TRBD1 matching over 8 bases. CDR3 length: 15 residues. Losses at the gene ends were 5 bases for V and 6 bases for J; bases not matched to a gene: 13. Germline loops: CDR1 SGHRS, CDR2 YFSETQ.

The chain is built from TRBV15 and TRBJ1-1; the D is unclear. Between the trimmed V and J ends, which lost 8 bases and 6 bases, there was a span of 16 bases. Per the germline V gene, CDR1 is LNHNV and CDR2 is YYDKDF (reference sequence). The CDR3 spans 13 residues. CDR3 protein: CATHSGSWAEAFF. The CDR3 bases are TGTGCCACCCACTCGGGGAGTTGGGCTGAAGCTTTCTTT.

This clone was detected a few times. V is TRBV28 and J is TRBJ2-1; D possibly corresponds to TRBD1 (6 bases). The CDR3 extends over 15 amino acids. Germline V gene data show CDR1 as MDHEN and CDR2 as SYDVKM. The V end was cut by 2 bases, the J end by 9 bases, with 17 bases between. The CDR3 coding sequence is TGTGCCAGCAGTTTAGAAACCGGGACATTGCGTGAGCAGTTCTTC. This gives the protein CASSLETGTLREQFF.

This clone was recorded once. V gene TRBV19 combines with J gene TRBJ2-7; the D gene is possibly TRBD2 (6 bases). Trimming cost V 5 bases and J 2 bases, with 16 bases left between them. CDR1 is LNHDA, CDR2 SQIVND, per germline (reference sequence). The CDR3 extends over 15 amino acids. The chain's CDR3 is CASSALSGGPYEQYF. CDR3 DNA sequence: TGTGCCAGTAGTGCCCTGTCCGGGGGTCCCTACGAGCAGTACTTC.

V is TRBV5-5 and J is TRBJ2-2; D not certain. The CDR3 is 15 amino acids. Trimming pared 3 bases from V and 0 bases from J, leaving 9 bases between. The germline CDR1 and CDR2 sequences are SGHKS and YYEKEE (reference sequence). CDR3 protein: CASSYEHPNTGELFF. The DNA for the CDR3 is TGTGCCAGCAGCTATGAACACCCGAACACCGGGGAGCTGTTTTTT.

The chain combines TRBV5-5 with TRBJ1-2; possibly TRBD1 for D (5 bases). This CDR3 contains 15 residues. V was cut by 3 bases and J by 8 bases, with 20 bases left in between. Germline CDR1 reads SGHKS; CDR2 reads YYEKEE (reference sequence). CDR3 protein: CASSSPGRVGWGYTF. The CDR3 DNA is TGTGCCAGCAGCTCCCCGGGCAGGGTAGGATGGGGCTACACCTTC.

The chain carries TRBV14 and TRBJ2-1, with 7 bases identical to TRBD1. The CDR3 is made up of 15 amino acids. Per the germline V gene, CDR1 is SGHDN and CDR2 is FVKESK. V lost 1 base, J lost 3 bases, and 3 bases stayed unmatched. CDR3 protein: CASSQATGIYNEQFF. The CDR3 DNA reads TGTGCCAGCAGCCAAGCGACAGGGATCTACAATGAGCAGTTCTTC.

A few counts support this clone. The chain links TRBV5-6 to TRBJ2-5; 12 bases align to TRBD2. CDR1 and CDR2 from the germline V gene are SGHDT and YYEEEE. The CDR3 runs to 16 residues. V was pared by 3 bases and J by 0 bases, with 3 bases of the junction left unmatched. CDR3 in DNA: TGTGCCAGCAGCTCCACTAGCGGGAGGTACCAAGAGACCCAGTACTTC. It encodes CASSSTSGRYQETQYF.

The genes are TRBV11-3 and TRBJ2-2, with D maybe TRBD2 (5 bases). CDR3 length equals 15 residues. V was trimmed by 5 bases and J by 3 bases, leaving 13 bases between them. Germline V gene lookup returns CDR1 SGHNT and CDR2 YENEEA. DNA for the CDR3: TGTGCCAGCAGCCGAGGACGGGATGACACCGGGGAGCTGTTTTTT. This gives the protein CASSRGRDDTGELFF.

The chain combines TRBV11-2 with TRBJ2-7; 9 nucleotides match TRBD2. CDR3 length equals 17 residues. CDR1 is SGHAT, CDR2 FQNNGV, per germline. V trimming: 0 bases; J trimming: 5 bases; junction bases outside the gene matches: 11. CDR3 nucleotide sequence: TGTGCCAGCAGCTTAGAGTGGCTAGCGGGACGAGGCGACGAGCAGTACTTC. Translating it yields CASSLEWLAGRGDEQYF.

J is TRBJ2-3 and V is TRBV15; TRBD1 matches at 7 bases. The trim removed 1 base at V and 2 bases at J, leaving 3 bases unmatched. The CDR3 spans 15 residues. Germline V gives CDR1 LNHNV, CDR2 YYDKDF (reference sequence). The CDR3 coding sequence is TGTGCCACCAGCAGAGGGACAGGACTCACAGATACGCAGTATTTT. Protein sequence: CATSRGTGLTDTQYF.

The V gene is TRBV6-4, the J gene TRBJ2-1, with 13 bases fitting TRBD2. The CDR3 spans 15 residues. Trimming removed 6 bases from V and 5 bases from J; junction bases left unmatched: 4. The V gene's germline CDR1 is MRHNA and CDR2 SNTAGT. The DNA of the CDR3 is TGTGCCAGCAGAGAACTAGCGGGAGGGGACAATGAGCAGTTCTTC. Translation gives CASRELAGGDNEQFF.

Only one count was recorded for this clone. This rearrangement joins TRBV7-2 to TRBJ1-6; D is unclear. The V gene lost 1 base and the J gene lost 10 bases, with 8 bases spanning the gap. The CDR3 length is 13 residues. Germline V gives CDR1 SGHTA, CDR2 FQGNSA. CDR3 DNA: TGTGCCAGCAGCTTAGACCCAGGATCACCCCTCCACTTT. Residues: CASSLDPGSPLHF.

This chain connects TRBV19 to TRBJ1-5; a weak D match, TRBD1 (5 bases). CDR3 length equals 14 residues. Germline V lookup: CDR1 LNHDA, CDR2 SQIVND (reference sequence). With 7 bases removed from V and 7 bases from J, the gap between germline ends came to 17 bases. This CDR3 is CASTSRAGKQPQHF. The CDR3 region has the DNA TGTGCCAGTACCTCCAGGGCAGGGAAGCAGCCCCAGCATTTT.